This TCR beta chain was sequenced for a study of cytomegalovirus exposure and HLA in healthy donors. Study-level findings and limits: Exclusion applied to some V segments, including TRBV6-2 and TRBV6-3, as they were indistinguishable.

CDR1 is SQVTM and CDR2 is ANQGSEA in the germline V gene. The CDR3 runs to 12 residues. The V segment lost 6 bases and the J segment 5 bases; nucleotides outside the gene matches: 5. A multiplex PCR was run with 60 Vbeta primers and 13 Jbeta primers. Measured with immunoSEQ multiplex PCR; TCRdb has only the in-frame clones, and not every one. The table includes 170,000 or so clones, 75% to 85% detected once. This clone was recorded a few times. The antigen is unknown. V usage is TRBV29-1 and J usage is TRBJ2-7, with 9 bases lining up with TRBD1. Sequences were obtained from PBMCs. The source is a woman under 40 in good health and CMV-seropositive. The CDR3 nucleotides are TGCAGCGTATACAGGGGGCTCAACGAGCAGTACTTC. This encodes CSVYRGLNEQYF.